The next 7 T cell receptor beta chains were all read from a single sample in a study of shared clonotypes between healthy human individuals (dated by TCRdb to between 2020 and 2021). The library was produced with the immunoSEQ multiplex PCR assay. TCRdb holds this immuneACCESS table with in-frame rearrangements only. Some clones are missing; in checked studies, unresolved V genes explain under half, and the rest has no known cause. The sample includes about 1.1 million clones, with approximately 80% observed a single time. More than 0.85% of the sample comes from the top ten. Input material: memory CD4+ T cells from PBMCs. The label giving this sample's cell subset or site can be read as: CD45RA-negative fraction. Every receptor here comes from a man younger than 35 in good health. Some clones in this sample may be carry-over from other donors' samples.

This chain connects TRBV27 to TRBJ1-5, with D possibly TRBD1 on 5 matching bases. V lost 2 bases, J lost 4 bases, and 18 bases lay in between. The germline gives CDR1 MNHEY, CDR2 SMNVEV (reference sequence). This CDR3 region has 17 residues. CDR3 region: CASSLNRLILGNQPQHF. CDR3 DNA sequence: TGTGCCAGCAGTTTAAACAGGCTGATCTTAGGTAATCAGCCCCAGCATTTT.

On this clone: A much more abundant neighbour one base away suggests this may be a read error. CDR3 sequence (DNA): TGTGCCAGCAGCTCACTAGCGGGAGGCTACAATGAGCAGTTCTTC. Translation gives CASSSLAGGYNEQFF. The chain carries TRBV7-6 and TRBJ2-1; 12 bases line up with TRBD2. The V gene's germline CDR1 is SGHVS and CDR2 FNYEAQ. With V trimmed by 4 bases and J by 3 bases, 1 base remained unmatched. The CDR3 length is 15 residues.

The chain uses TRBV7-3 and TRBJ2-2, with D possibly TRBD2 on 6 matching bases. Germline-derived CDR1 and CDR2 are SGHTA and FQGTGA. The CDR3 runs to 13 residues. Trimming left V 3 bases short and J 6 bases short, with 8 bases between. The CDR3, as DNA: TGTGCCAGCAGCTTCGGCGGGGCCGGGGAGCTGTTTTTT. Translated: CASSFGGAGELFF.

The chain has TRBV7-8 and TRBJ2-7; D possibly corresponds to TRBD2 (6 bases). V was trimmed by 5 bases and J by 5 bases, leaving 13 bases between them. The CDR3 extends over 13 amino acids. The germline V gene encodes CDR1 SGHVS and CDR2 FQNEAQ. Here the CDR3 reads CASSPYGLNEQYF. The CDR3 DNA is TGTGCCAGCAGCCCCTATGGACTAAACGAGCAGTACTTC.

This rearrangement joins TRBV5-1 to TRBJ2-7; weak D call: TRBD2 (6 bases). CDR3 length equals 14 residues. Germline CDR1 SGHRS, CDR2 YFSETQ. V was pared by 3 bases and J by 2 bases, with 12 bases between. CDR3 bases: TGCGCCAGCAGCTGGGCCGGGAGTCCCTACGAGCAGTACTTC. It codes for CASSWAGSPYEQYF.

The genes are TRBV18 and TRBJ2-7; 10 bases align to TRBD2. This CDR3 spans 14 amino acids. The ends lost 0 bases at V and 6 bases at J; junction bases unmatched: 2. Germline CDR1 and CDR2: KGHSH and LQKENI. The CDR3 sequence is CASSPPGLAFEQYF. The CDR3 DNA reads TGTGCCAGCTCACCACCGGGACTAGCGTTCGAGCAGTACTTC.

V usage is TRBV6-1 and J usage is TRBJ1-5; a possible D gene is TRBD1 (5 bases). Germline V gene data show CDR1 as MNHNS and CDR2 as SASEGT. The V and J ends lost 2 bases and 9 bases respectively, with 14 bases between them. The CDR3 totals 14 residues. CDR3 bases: TGTGCCAGCAGTGAAATGAGGGGTTTAGGGCCCCAGCATTTT. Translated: CASSEMRGLGPQHF.